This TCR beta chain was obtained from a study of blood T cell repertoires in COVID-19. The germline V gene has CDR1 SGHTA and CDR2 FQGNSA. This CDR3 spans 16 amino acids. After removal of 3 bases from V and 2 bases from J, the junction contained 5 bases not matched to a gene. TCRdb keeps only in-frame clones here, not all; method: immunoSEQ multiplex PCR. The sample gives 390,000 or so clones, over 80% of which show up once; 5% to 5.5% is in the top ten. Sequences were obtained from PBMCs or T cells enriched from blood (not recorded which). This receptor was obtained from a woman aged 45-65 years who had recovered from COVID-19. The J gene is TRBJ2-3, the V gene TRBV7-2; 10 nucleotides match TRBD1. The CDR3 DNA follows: TGTGCCAGCAGCTTTATCGGACAGGGGGACACAGATACGCAGTATTTT. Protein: CASSFIGQGDTDTQYF.